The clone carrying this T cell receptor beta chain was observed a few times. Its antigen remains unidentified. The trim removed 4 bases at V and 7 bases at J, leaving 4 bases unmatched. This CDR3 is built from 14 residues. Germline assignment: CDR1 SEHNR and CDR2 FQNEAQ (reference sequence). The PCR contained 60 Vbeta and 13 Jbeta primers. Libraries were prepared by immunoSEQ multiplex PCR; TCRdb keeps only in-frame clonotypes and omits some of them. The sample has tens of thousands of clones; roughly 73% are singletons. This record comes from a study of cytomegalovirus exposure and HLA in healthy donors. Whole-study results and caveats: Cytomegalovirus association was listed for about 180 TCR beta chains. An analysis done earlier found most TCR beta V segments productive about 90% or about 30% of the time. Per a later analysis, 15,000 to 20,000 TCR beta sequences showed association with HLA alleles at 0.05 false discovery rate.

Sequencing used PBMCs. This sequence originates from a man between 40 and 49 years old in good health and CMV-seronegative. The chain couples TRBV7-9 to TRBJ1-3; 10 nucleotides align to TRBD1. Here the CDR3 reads CASSSSGQGNTIYF. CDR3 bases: TGTGCCAGCAGCTCCTCGGGACAGGGGAACACCATATATTTT.